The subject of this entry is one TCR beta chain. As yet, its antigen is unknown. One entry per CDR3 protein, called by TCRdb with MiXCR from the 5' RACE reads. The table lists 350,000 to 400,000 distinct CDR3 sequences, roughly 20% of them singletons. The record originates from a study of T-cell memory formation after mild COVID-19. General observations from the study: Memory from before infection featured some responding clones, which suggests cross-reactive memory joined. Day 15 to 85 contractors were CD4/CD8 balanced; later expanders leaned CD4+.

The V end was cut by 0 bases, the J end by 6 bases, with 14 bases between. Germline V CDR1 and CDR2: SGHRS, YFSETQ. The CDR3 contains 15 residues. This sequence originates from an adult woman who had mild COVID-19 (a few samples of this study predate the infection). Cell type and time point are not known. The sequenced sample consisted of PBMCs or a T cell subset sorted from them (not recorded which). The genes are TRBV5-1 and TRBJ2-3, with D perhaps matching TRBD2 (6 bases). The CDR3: CASSLAGTSSDTQYF. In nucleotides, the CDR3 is TGCGCCAGCAGCTTGGCCGGGACTTCCTCCGATACGCAGTATTTT.